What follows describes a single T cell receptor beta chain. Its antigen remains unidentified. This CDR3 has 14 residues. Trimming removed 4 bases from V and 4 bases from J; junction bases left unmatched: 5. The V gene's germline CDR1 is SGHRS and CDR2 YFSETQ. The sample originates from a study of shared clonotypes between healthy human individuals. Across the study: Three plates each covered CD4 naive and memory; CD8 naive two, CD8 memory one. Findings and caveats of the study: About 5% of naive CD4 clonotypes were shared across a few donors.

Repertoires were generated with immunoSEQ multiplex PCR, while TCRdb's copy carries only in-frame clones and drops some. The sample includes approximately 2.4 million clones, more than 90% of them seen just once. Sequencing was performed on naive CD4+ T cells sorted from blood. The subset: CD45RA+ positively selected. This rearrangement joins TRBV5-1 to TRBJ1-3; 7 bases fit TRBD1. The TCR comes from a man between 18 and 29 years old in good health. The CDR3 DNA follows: TGCGCCAGCAGCCCGACAGGGAACGGAAACACCATATATTTT. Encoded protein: CASSPTGNGNTIYF.